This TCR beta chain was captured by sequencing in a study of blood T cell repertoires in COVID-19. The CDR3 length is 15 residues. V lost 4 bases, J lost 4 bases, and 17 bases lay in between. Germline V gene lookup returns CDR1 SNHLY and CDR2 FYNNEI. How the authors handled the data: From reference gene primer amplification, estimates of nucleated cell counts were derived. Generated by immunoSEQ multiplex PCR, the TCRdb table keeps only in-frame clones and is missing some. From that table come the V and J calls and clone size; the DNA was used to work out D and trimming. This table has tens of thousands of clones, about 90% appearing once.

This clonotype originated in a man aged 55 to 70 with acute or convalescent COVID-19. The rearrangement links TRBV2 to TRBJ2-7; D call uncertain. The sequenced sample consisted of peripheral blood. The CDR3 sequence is CASSARGGVGYEQYF. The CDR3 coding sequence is TGTGCCAGCAGTGCCCGAGGCGGTGTTGGGTACGAGCAGTACTTC.